This TCR beta chain originates from a study of shared clonotypes between healthy human individuals. Only in-frame clones appear in the TCRdb table, and some are missing; sequencing was by immunoSEQ multiplex PCR. The sample consists of about 690,000 clones, 90% of them appearing once. CDR1 and CDR2 from the germline V gene are MNHEY and SMNVEV (reference sequence). CDR3 size: 19 residues. The trim removed 6 bases at V and 1 base at J, leaving 18 bases unmatched. Sequencing was performed on memory CD8+ T cells from PBMCs. Subset given: CD45RO+ cells pooled with CCR7-negative TemRA cells. This TCR was sampled from a man aged 18 to 29 in good health. Some clones in this sample may be carry-over from other donors' samples. The V and J genes are TRBV27 and TRBJ2-1; 7 nucleotides match TRBD2. The CDR3 protein is CASRPTSGADSLSYNEQFF. DNA for the CDR3: TGTGCCAGCAGACCAACCAGCGGGGCAGATAGCCTTTCCTACAATGAGCAGTTCTTC.